One and the same sample provided the 25 T cell receptor beta chains below, sequenced in a study of blood T cell repertoires in COVID-19. Only in-frame clones appear in the TCRdb table, and some are missing; sequencing was by immunoSEQ multiplex PCR. The data hold roughly 250,000 clones, with around 87% observed a single time. The sample taken for sequencing was PBMCs or T cells enriched from blood (not recorded which). The receptors derive from a woman in her thirties or forties with acute COVID-19.

The chain joins TRBV28 to TRBJ1-1; 9 bases are a match to TRBD1. J lost 3 bases, V lost 6 bases, and 2 bases had no gene match. The CDR3 covers 13 residues. Germline loops: CDR1 MDHEN, CDR2 SYDVKM. This chain's CDR3 is CASSTGGYTEAFF. In DNA form, the CDR3 reads TGTGCCAGCAGCACAGGGGGCTACACTGAAGCTTTCTTT.

The rearrangement links TRBV27 to TRBJ2-7; 14 nucleotides line up with TRBD2. Germline lookup yields CDR1 MNHEY and CDR2 SMNVEV (reference sequence). J lost 3 bases, V lost 5 bases, and 12 bases had no gene match. The CDR3 runs 18 residues. The DNA for the CDR3 is TGTGCCAGCAGTCAGACTAGCGGGAGGGCCCGATCAGTCTACGAGCAGTACTTC. Encoded protein: CASSQTSGRARSVYEQYF.

This chain connects TRBV29-1 to TRBJ2-5; 9 positions match TRBD2. V lost 2 bases, J lost 2 bases, and 6 bases stayed unmatched. The CDR3 loop spans 15 amino acids. Per germline, CDR1 SQVTM and CDR2 ANQGSEA. The CDR3 is CSVEWAAGGQETQYF. The CDR3 region has the DNA TGCAGCGTTGAATGGGCAGCGGGAGGACAAGAGACCCAGTACTTC.

J is TRBJ2-7 and V is TRBV6-5, with D perhaps matching TRBD1 (7 bases). The CDR3 covers 15 residues. V lost 4 bases and J 4 bases, leaving 17 bases between the germline ends. Looked up from germline, CDR1 is MNHEY and CDR2 is SVGAGI. CDR3 residues: CASSSPSQGRYEQYF. Written as DNA, the CDR3 is TGTGCCAGCAGTTCTCCTTCACAGGGGAGGTACGAGCAGTACTTC.

V and J are TRBV5-1 and TRBJ1-2; D might be TRBD1 (6 bases). This CDR3 has 15 residues. The germline gives CDR1 SGHRS, CDR2 YFSETQ. V lost 0 bases and J lost 4, with 13 bases in between. The CDR3 DNA sequence: TGCGCCAGCAGCTTGGTTCTGGGACAAGGCTATGGCTACACCTTC. This codes for CASSLVLGQGYGYTF.

This chain connects TRBV20-1 to TRBJ2-5; 7 positions match TRBD2. V dropped 3 bases and J dropped 5; count of bases not matched to a gene: 15. The germline CDR1 and CDR2 sequences are DFQATT and SNEGSKA (reference sequence). There are 16 residues in the CDR3. The chain's CDR3 is CSASPTSAGAFETQYF. The CDR3 DNA follows: TGCAGTGCTAGTCCCACTTCCGCGGGAGCTTTCGAGACCCAGTACTTC.

This chain uses TRBV21-1 with TRBJ2-7; TRBD1, the table's D call, lacks a check against the DNA. TRBV21-1 is marked as a pseudogene. The CDR3 runs 19 residues. The CDR3 sequence: CASSPPPGQGEGAIYEQYF. CDR3 bases: TGTGCCAGCAGCCCCCCACCCGGACAGGGAGAGGGAGCCATCTACGAGCAGTACTTC.

The V gene is TRBV15, the J gene TRBJ2-1; 10 bases match TRBD2. Trimming at V came to 2 bases and at J to 8 bases, leaving 9 bases not matched to a gene. The CDR3 consists of 16 residues. Germline lookup yields CDR1 LNHNV and CDR2 YYDKDF (reference sequence). CDR3: CATSRPSSGSFHEQFF. Here the CDR3 DNA reads TGTGCCACCAGCAGACCTTCTAGCGGGAGTTTTCATGAGCAGTTCTTC.

V usage is TRBV6-1 and J usage is TRBJ1-5; a weak D match, TRBD1 (6 bases). The CDR3 runs to 14 residues. Germline V lookup: CDR1 MNHNS, CDR2 SASEGT. The V end lost 3 bases, the J end lost 6 bases, and 12 bases lay between the germline ends. This CDR3 is CASSDQGLGQPQHF. As DNA, the CDR3 is TGTGCCAGCAGTGATCAGGGGCTTGGTCAGCCCCAGCATTTT.

This clone was picked up one time. V and J are TRBV7-3 and TRBJ2-7; the match to TRBD2 covers 8 bases. The V segment lost 5 bases and the J segment 4 bases; nucleotides outside the gene matches: 10. This CDR3 has 15 amino acids. Germline-derived CDR1 and CDR2 are SGHTA and FQGTGA. For the CDR3, the DNA is TGTGCCAGCAGCACGGCGGCGGGAGGTATTTACGAGCAGTACTTC. Protein: CASSTAAGGIYEQYF.

The chain uses TRBV25-1 and TRBJ2-3; no definite D call. The V end was cut by 1 base, the J end by 5 bases, with 4 bases between. The CDR3 totals 12 residues. Per germline, CDR1 MGHDK and CDR2 SYGVNS. The CDR3 nucleotides are TGTGCCAGCAGTGAATTCCAAGATACGCAGTATTTT. This sequence encodes CASSEFQDTQYF. The full variable domain, with the rest looked up from reference TRBV25-1 and TRBJ2-3, is EADIYQTPRYLVIGTGKKITLECSQTMGHDKMYWYQQDPGMELHLIHYSYGVNSTEKGDLSSESTVSRIRTEHFPLTLESARPSHTSQYLCASSEFQDTQYFGPGTRLTVL.

The rearrangement links TRBV5-1 to TRBJ2-7, with 9 bases identical to TRBD2. V shed 3 bases, J shed 5 bases, and the junction held 9 bases outside the gene matches. Germline V gene sequence: CDR1 SGHRS, CDR2 YFSETQ. The CDR3 consists of 15 residues. CDR3 DNA: TGCGCCAGCAGCTCTAAGCTAGCGGGGTTGAACGAGCAGTACTTC. Translating it yields CASSSKLAGLNEQYF.

The chain joins TRBV3-1 (or the pseudogene TRBV3-2) to TRBJ1-2, with TRBD1 as a possible D gene (6 bases). Per the germline V gene, CDR1 is LGHDT and CDR2 is YNNKEL (reference sequence). V dropped 0 bases and J dropped 6 bases, with 17 bases sitting between them. This CDR3 has 16 amino acids. CDR3 region: CASSQDGGQILDGYTF. In DNA, the CDR3 is TGTGCCAGCAGCCAAGATGGTGGACAGATTTTGGATGGCTACACCTTC.

V is TRBV6-5 and J is TRBJ2-2; D may be TRBD2 (5 bases). The CDR3 has 13 amino acids. Germline loops: CDR1 MNHEY, CDR2 SVGAGI. In DNA form, the CDR3 reads TGTGCTCACTTCGGGGTGAACACCGGGGAGCTGTTTTTT. Its protein is CAHFGVNTGELFF.

The chain recombines TRBV7-8 with TRBJ2-1, with a possible D match to TRBD2 (6 bases). The length of the CDR3 is 15 residues. Germline V lookup: CDR1 SGHVS, CDR2 FQNEAQ. V was clipped by 4 bases and J by 4 bases, with 14 bases between them. Written as DNA, the CDR3 is TGTGCCAGCAGCTACCCTAGCGCTAGTTACAATGAGCAGTTCTTC. Its protein product is CASSYPSASYNEQFF.

The genes are TRBV7-8 and TRBJ1-2; D is possibly TRBD1 (6 bases). The CDR3 is 12 amino acids. Germline CDR1 SGHVS, CDR2 FQNEAQ. The V and J ends lost 5 bases and 5 bases respectively, with 9 bases between them. The CDR3 DNA reads TGTGCCAGCAGCCCACAGGGATATGGCTACACCTTC. Protein product: CASSPQGYGYTF.

The genes are TRBV3-1 (or the pseudogene TRBV3-2) and TRBJ2-5; 8 bases agree with TRBD1. The V gene end was trimmed by 0 bases and the J gene end by 4 bases; junction bases not matched to a gene: 4. Looked up from germline, CDR1 is LGHDT and CDR2 is YNNKEL (reference sequence). This CDR3 is built from 15 residues. The CDR3, as DNA: TGTGCCAGCAGCCAAGATCGAGACAGGGGAGAGACCCAGTACTTC. Residues: CASSQDRDRGETQYF.

The chain uses TRBV21-1 and TRBJ1-2; the table gives TRBD1 as D, unverified against the DNA. TRBV21-1 is listed as a pseudogene. The length of the CDR3 is 15 residues. CDR3: CASSPRGQLLGSYTF. In DNA form, the CDR3 reads TGTGCCAGCAGCCCCCGGGGACAGCTACTCGGGAGCTACACCTTC.

The chain uses TRBV30 and TRBJ2-1, with D possibly TRBD1 on 6 matching bases. Per the germline V gene, CDR1 is GTSNPN and CDR2 is SVGIG (reference sequence). V was shortened by 2 bases and J by 5 bases, with 10 bases between the two germline ends. The CDR3 totals 13 residues. The CDR3 reads CAWSTTGHNEQFF. The CDR3, as DNA: TGTGCCTGGAGTACGACAGGACACAATGAGCAGTTCTTC.

This chain uses TRBV27 with TRBJ2-7, with 11 positions matching TRBD1. The CDR3 loop spans 14 amino acids. V shed 5 bases and J 3 bases; nucleotides not matched to a gene: 3. Per germline, CDR1 MNHEY and CDR2 SMNVEV (reference sequence). In DNA, the CDR3 is TGTGCCAGCAGTCGGACAGGGGGCATCTACGAGCAGTACTTC. Its translation is CASSRTGGIYEQYF.

V is TRBV12-3 or TRBV12-4 and J is TRBJ2-7; 8 positions agree with TRBD2. With 3 bases clipped from V and 4 bases from J, the junction kept 2 bases outside the gene matches. CDR3 length: 13 residues. The CDR3 protein is CASSFSGGYEQYF. CDR3 DNA sequence: TGTGCCAGCAGTTTTTCGGGAGGGTACGAGCAGTACTTC.

This clone was counted a few times. The chain combines TRBV4-2 with TRBJ1-2, with D unclear. Trimming stripped 0 bases from V and 3 bases from J, with 11 bases between. This CDR3 has 15 residues. Per germline, CDR1 LGHNA and CDR2 YNFKEQ. As DNA, the CDR3 is TGTGCCAGCAGCCAAGAACCGAGCCGGGACTATGGCTACACCTTC. Its translation is CASSQEPSRDYGYTF.

The V call is TRBV3-1 (or the pseudogene TRBV3-2), the J call TRBJ2-2, with a weak D call TRBD2 (6 bases). Germline CDR1 reads LGHDT; CDR2 reads YNNKEL (reference sequence). This CDR3 contains 18 residues. V was clipped by 7 bases and J by 5 bases, with 26 bases between them. The CDR3 loop is CASTIKAGRRTSTGELFF. The CDR3 region has the DNA TGTGCCAGCACTATAAAGGCGGGGCGGAGGACCTCGACCGGGGAGCTGTTTTTT.

This clone was counted only a few times. V usage is TRBV5-1 and J usage is TRBJ1-5; the D gene is possibly TRBD1 (5 bases). Germline V gene sequence: CDR1 SGHRS, CDR2 YFSETQ. Trimming took off 1 base at V and 0 bases at J, with 8 bases between the two ends. CDR3 length equals 15 residues. CDR3 sequence: CASSLNGGSNQPQHF. CDR3 in DNA: TGCGCCAGCAGCTTGAACGGGGGTAGCAATCAGCCCCAGCATTTT.

This clone was seen a few times. This sequence joins TRBV7-3 and TRBJ2-3; 14 positions match TRBD2. Germline CDR1 is SGHTA and CDR2 is FQGTGA. The CDR3 extends over 17 amino acids. V gave up 4 bases and J gave up 3 bases; unmatched junction bases: 6. The CDR3 nucleotides are TGTGCCAGCAGCTCCCACGGACTAGCGGGAGGTACAGATACGCAGTATTTT. Protein: CASSSHGLAGGTDTQYF.